Detailed here is one T cell receptor beta chain. The antigen remains unidentified. This CDR3 has 14 amino acids. Germline CDR1 and CDR2: KGHSH and LQKENI. The germline V and J ends were trimmed by 3 bases and 4 bases, with 12 bases remaining between them. Sequencing of TCR beta covered CD8+ and CD4+ T cells obtained from blood. This entry comes from a study of CD8 T cells in Susac syndrome. About the study: Patients with Susac syndrome were therapy-naive, on corticosteroids, or on intravenous immunoglobulin alone at the time that blood was drawn.

Overall study results and limits: The total CD8+ repertoires contained about 15 Susac-specific public clones, and the CD8+ TEMRA repertoires contained roughly 5. The number of individuals included in the study's TCR sequencing and HLA analysis was acknowledged as relatively small.

Random-hexamer reverse transcription was applied to 0.5 to 1 ug RNA. MiXCR was run by TCRdb on the immunoSEQ multiplex PCR reads, yielding one entry per CDR3 protein. The table includes approximately 80,000 distinct CDR3 sequences, approximately 93% detected once. V is TRBV18 and J is TRBJ2-5; D is undetermined. The receptor comes from a human donor with Susac syndrome. Sequences were obtained from CD8+ T cells from PBMCs. In DNA form, the CDR3 reads TGTGCCAGCTCACCCGGGCCGGAGCGAGAGACCCAGTACTTC. Protein sequence: CASSPGPERETQYF. Full variable domain (rest looked up from reference TRBV18 and TRBJ2-5): NAGVMQNPRHLVRRRGQEARLRCSPMKGHSHVYWYRQLPEEGLKFMVYLQKENIIDESGMPKERFSAEFPKEGPSILRIQQVVRGDSAAYFCASSPGPERETQYFGPGTRLLVL.